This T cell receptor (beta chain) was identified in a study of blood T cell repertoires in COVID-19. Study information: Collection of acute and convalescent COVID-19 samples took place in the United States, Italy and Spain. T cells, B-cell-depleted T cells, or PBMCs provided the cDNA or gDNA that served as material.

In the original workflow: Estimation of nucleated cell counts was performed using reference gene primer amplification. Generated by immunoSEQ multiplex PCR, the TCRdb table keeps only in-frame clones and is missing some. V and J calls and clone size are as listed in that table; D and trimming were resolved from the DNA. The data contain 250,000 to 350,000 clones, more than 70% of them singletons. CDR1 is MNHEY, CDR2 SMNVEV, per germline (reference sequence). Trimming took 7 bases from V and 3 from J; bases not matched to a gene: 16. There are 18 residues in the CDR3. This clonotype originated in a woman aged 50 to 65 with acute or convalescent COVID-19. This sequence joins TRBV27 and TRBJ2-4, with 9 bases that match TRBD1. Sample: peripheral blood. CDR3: CASMSPRTGGRGKNIQYF. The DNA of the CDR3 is TGTGCCAGCATGTCTCCTAGAACAGGGGGCCGCGGCAAAAACATTCAGTACTTC.